The subject of this entry is one T cell receptor beta chain. The junction had 9 bases not matched to a gene; V was cut back by 0 bases and J by 7 bases. The germline gives CDR1 SGHRS, CDR2 YFSETQ. The CDR3 covers 16 residues. The source of the sample is a study of blood T cell repertoires in COVID-19. On the study more broadly: T cells, B-cell-depleted T cells, or PBMCs provided the cDNA or gDNA that served as material.

Assignment of participants to cohorts was predicated upon participant-reported clinical history. Recovered status in Cohort 3 required two negative PCRs, clearance, or symptom resolution. Under the authors' procedure: Reference gene primer amplification gave nucleated cell count estimates. This table comes from immunoSEQ multiplex PCR, and its TCRdb copy is limited to in-frame clones, with some not included. For V, J and clone size, that table is used; D and trimming come from the DNA. The repertoire has under 350,000 clones, about 89% of them found once; the top ten carry approximately 1.5%. The sequence was collected from a woman aged 40 to 50 who had recovered from COVID-19. Material for sequencing was PBMCs or T cells enriched from blood (not recorded which). The chain couples TRBV5-1 to TRBJ2-1; 8 nucleotides agree with TRBD2. The CDR3 spells CASSLADTGLGNEQFF. The CDR3 bases are TGCGCCAGCAGCTTGGCTGATACGGGACTAGGGAATGAGCAGTTCTTC.